The present entry profiles one T cell receptor beta chain with its context. No antigen is known for it. Trimming took off 4 bases at V and 8 bases at J, with 9 bases between the two ends. The CDR3 has 13 amino acids. CDR1 LNHDA and CDR2 SQIVND come from the germline V gene (reference sequence). Based on a CD8+CD4-CCR7+CD45RA+ profile, naive CD8 T cells were sorted. This entry is derived from a study of molecular identifiers for immune sequencing clone quantification. Study at large: Naive CD8 cell RNA, from roughly 20,000 or 100,000 cells, was split five ways in replicates, with four sequenced.

General study findings and limits: Clonotypes topping 20 RNA copies carried over 98% of effector molecules but under 1% of naive ones.

TCRdb used MiXCR to reprocess the PCR reads, holding one entry per CDR3 protein. The data show under 350,000 distinct CDR3 sequences, under 25% seen once. The chain employs TRBV19 and TRBJ1-6, with D unresolved. Sequenced material: naive CD8+ T cells from blood, with Jurkat cell RNA spiked in. As to subset: FACS-sorted CD8+CD4-CCR7+CD45RA+ naive T cells. This receptor was obtained from a human donor in good health. Some libraries in this study had Jurkat cell RNA spiked in. DNA for the CDR3: TGTGCCAGTAGTACCCTCCGGGATTCACCCCTCCACTTT. This translates into CASSTLRDSPLHF.